This T cell receptor (beta chain) is from a study of T cell responses to AZD1222 COVID-19 vaccine. In the case of this clone: Its antigen is still unknown.

Study-level points and caveats: Researchers report vaccine-associated CD4 TCRs spanning spike, with dominance at 160-218 and 743-854. Baseline seropositivity characterized only six or seven AZD1222 recipients. Donor demographics were predominantly white British with a female majority; clonal diversity may be underestimated.

Profiling relied on immunoSEQ multiplex PCR, and the TCRdb table lists in-frame clones only, not all of them. The sample has roughly 100,000 clones, over 85% seen once. Sequencing was performed on peripheral blood, taken on day 0 of AZD1222 vaccination. The TCR sequence derives from an adult in good health.

The CDR3 loop reads CASSQPGRGQNTEAFF. CDR3 coding DNA: TGCGCCAGCAGCCAGCCAGGGAGAGGACAGAACACTGAAGCTTTCTTT. The V and J genes are TRBV4-1 and TRBJ1-1; weak D call: TRBD1 (5 bases). The germline gives CDR1 MGHRA, CDR2 YSYEKL. The CDR3 totals 16 residues. Trimming stripped 3 bases from V and 1 base from J, with 15 bases between.